These 21 T cell receptor beta chains were all obtained from the same sample, sequenced in a study of cytotoxic CD8 clonotypes in ibrutinib-treated CLL. TCRdb's table, derived via immunoSEQ multiplex PCR, lists solely in-frame clones and lacks some. The table shows 160,000 or so clones, with roughly 86% occurring only once. The source material was PBMCs, sampled after 12 months of ibrutinib treatment. These receptor sequences come from a human donor with chronic lymphocytic leukemia.

The table lists this clone with a few counts. The chain employs TRBV30 and TRBJ1-2, with a weak D call TRBD1 (5 bases). V gave up 2 bases and J gave up 8 bases, with 15 bases separating them. CDR3 length: 13 amino acids. Looked up from germline, CDR1 is GTSNPN and CDR2 is SVGIG (reference sequence). Here the CDR3 DNA reads TGTGCCTGGAGTCGGGGGGGAAAAGTGGGCTACACCTTC. The encoded protein is CAWSRGGKVGYTF. Variable domain in full (rest from reference TRBV30 and TRBJ1-2): SQTIHQWPATLVQPVGSPLSLECTVEGTSNPNLYWYRQAAGRGLQLLFYSVGIGQISSEVPQNLSASRPQDRQFILSSKKLLLSDSGFYLCAWSRGGKVGYTFGSGTRLTVV.

The rearrangement joins TRBV7-8 to TRBJ1-5, with D unclear. V shed 3 bases and J shed 0 bases, with 12 bases lying between them. This CDR3 contains 16 residues. Germline CDR1 is SGHVS and CDR2 is FQNEAQ. The CDR3 DNA reads TGTGCCAGCAGCTTTCACAGCCCTTATAGCAATCAGCCCCAGCATTTT. Translated, it gives CASSFHSPYSNQPQHF.

Concerning this clone: Relative to the germline gene, one junction end is altered; a read error may explain this. This chain joins TRBV28 and TRBJ2-5; TRBD1 aligns across 8 bases. CDR1 and CDR2 (germline): MDHEN, SYDVKM. The CDR3 totals 12 residues. CDR3 DNA sequence: TGCACTACAGGGGGGTCTCAGGAGACCCAGTACTTC. Protein sequence: CTTGGSQETQYF.

V gene TRBV18 combines with J gene TRBJ2-7, with TRBD1 identical over 7 bases. Germline trimming cut 4 bases from V and 4 bases from J; bases unmatched to any gene: 13. The germline V gene has CDR1 KGHSH and CDR2 LQKENI. The CDR3 covers 16 residues. CDR3 in DNA: TGTGCCAGCTCACAAAACCCCCCGACAGGGCAATACGAGCAGTACTTC. Translating it yields CASSQNPPTGQYEQYF.

V usage is TRBV10-3 and J usage is TRBJ1-5, with a possible D match to TRBD1 (6 bases). The germline V gene encodes CDR1 ENHRY and CDR2 SYGVKD. V dropped 10 bases and J dropped 2 bases, with 18 bases sitting between them. The CDR3 is made up of 15 amino acids. The CDR3: CATQPEGVGNQPQHF. The DNA of the CDR3 is TGTGCCACCCAGCCCGAGGGGGTGGGCAATCAGCCCCAGCATTTT.

The rearrangement uses TRBV7-5 and TRBJ1-5. TRBV7-5 is termed a pseudogene. The CDR3 has 16 amino acids. The CDR3, as DNA: TGTGTCAGAACCAGAGCACAGGGACTGGGCAATCAGCCCCAGCATTTT. Translation gives CVRTRAQGLGNQPQHF.

In its sample, this clone was seen a few times. The genes are TRBV5-8 and TRBJ2-1; D is perhaps TRBD1 (7 bases). The CDR3 sequence is 15 residues long. Trimming removed 5 bases from V and 6 bases from J, with 18 bases in between. CDR1 and CDR2 from the germline V gene are SGHTS and YDEGEE. The CDR3 reads CASSSAGQSLNEQFF. Written as DNA, the CDR3 is TGTGCCAGCAGTTCGGCGGGACAGTCCCTCAATGAGCAGTTCTTC.

This clone was observed once. The chain carries TRBV11-3 and TRBJ2-1; possible D gene TRBD2, 7 bases. Germline CDR1 SGHNT, CDR2 YENEEA. V was cut by 0 bases and J by 8 bases, with 14 bases left in between. The CDR3 covers 15 residues. CDR3 in DNA: TGTGCCAGCAGCTTAGACGCGGGGGCTGGGGATGAGCAGTTCTTC. Residues: CASSLDAGAGDEQFF.

The rearrangement uses TRBV9 and TRBJ2-2; D is possibly TRBD1 (6 bases). There are 15 residues in the CDR3. The germline gives CDR1 SGDLS, CDR2 YYNGEE. The germline V and J ends were trimmed by 1 base and 2 bases, with 9 bases remaining between them. CDR3: CASSVTGINTGELFF. As DNA, the CDR3 is TGTGCCAGCAGCGTAACAGGGATAAACACCGGGGAGCTGTTTTTT.

The chain is built from TRBV28 and TRBJ2-7; 10 bases match TRBD2. The CDR3 covers 15 residues. The germline V gene encodes CDR1 MDHEN and CDR2 SYDVKM. Trimming took 6 bases from V and 2 from J; bases not matched to a gene: 7. The CDR3 bases are TGTGCCAGCAGCCCGGGGACTAGCGAGGCCTACGAGCAGTACTTC. It encodes CASSPGTSEAYEQYF. Filled out from reference TRBV28 and TRBJ2-7, the complete variable domain reads DVKVTQSSRYLVKRTGEKVFLECVQDMDHENMFWYRQDPGLGLRLIYFSYDVKMKEKGDIPEGYSVSREKKERFSLILESASTNQTSMYLCASSPGTSEAYEQYFGPGTRLTVT.

The genes are TRBV5-1 and TRBJ1-5; the D is unclear. Per the germline V gene, CDR1 is SGHRS and CDR2 is YFSETQ. Between the trimmed V and J ends, which lost 7 bases and 6 bases, there was a span of 14 bases. The CDR3 totals 13 residues. For the CDR3, the DNA is TGCGCCAGCCGCCAAGAACCCAGTCAGCCCCAGCATTTT. Amino acid sequence: CASRQEPSQPQHF.

A single count supports this clone. V gene TRBV4-2 combines with J gene TRBJ2-7; TRBD2 aligns across 7 bases. CDR1 and CDR2 (germline): LGHNA, YNFKEQ. The CDR3 covers 15 residues. The ends lost 3 bases at V and 4 bases at J; junction bases unmatched: 9. CDR3 residues: CASSHILQRDYEQYF. For the CDR3, the DNA is TGTGCCAGCAGCCATATTCTCCAGCGGGATTACGAGCAGTACTTC.

This chain links TRBV4-1 with TRBJ2-5; 10 nucleotides line up with TRBD2. Trimming at V came to 0 bases and at J to 5 bases, leaving 18 bases not matched to a gene. This CDR3 spans 20 amino acids. Germline V lookup: CDR1 MGHRA, CDR2 YSYEKL. The CDR3 protein is CASSQDGPGLASGTRETQYF. The CDR3 DNA reads TGCGCCAGCAGCCAAGATGGTCCGGGACTAGCGAGTGGGACCAGGGAGACCCAGTACTTC.

V and J are TRBV5-1 and TRBJ2-2; D ambiguous. Germline CDR1 SGHRS, CDR2 YFSETQ. The V and J ends lost 3 bases and 1 base respectively, with 22 bases between them. The CDR3 length is 19 residues. The chain's CDR3 is CASSSGIRWRDENTGELFF. CDR3 nucleotides: TGCGCCAGCAGCTCCGGTATCAGGTGGAGAGACGAGAACACCGGGGAGCTGTTTTTT.

In its sample, this clone was seen a few times. This same CDR3 is encoded by further DNA sequences in the sample. V and J are TRBV6-1 and TRBJ2-7; 10 nucleotides agree with TRBD2. CDR3 length equals 15 residues. Germline values: CDR1 MNHNS, CDR2 SASEGT. With 2 bases clipped from V and 2 bases from J, the junction kept 3 bases outside the gene matches. The CDR3 DNA is TGTGCCAGCAGTGAATCTAGCGGGAGCCCCTACGAGCAGTACTTC. Amino acid sequence: CASSESSGSPYEQYF.

This chain joins TRBV4-2 and TRBJ2-2; 10 positions agree with TRBD1. Germline V CDR1 and CDR2: LGHNA, YNFKEQ. The CDR3 is 17 amino acids. J was trimmed by 6 bases and V by 2 bases; bases with no gene match: 9. CDR3: CASSQKSPGQGSGELFF. The CDR3 DNA is TGTGCCAGCAGCCAAAAGTCCCCGGGACAGGGGTCCGGGGAGCTGTTTTTT.

This sequence joins TRBV28 and TRBJ1-2, with D possibly matching TRBD1 (6 bases). CDR1 is MDHEN and CDR2 is SYDVKM in the germline V gene. This CDR3 is built from 16 residues. V was clipped by 6 bases and J by 6 bases, with 23 bases between them. In DNA, the CDR3 is TGTGCCAGCAGCCCCGCAACAGGGACTAATATTAATGGCTACACCTTC. Translating it yields CASSPATGTNINGYTF.

This CDR3 reads CASSLMPLSYNEQFF. The CDR3 bases are TGTGCCAGCAGCTTAATGCCGTTGTCCTACAATGAGCAGTTCTTC. V is TRBV7-8 and J is TRBJ2-1; D is ambiguous. Trimming left V 2 bases short and J 1 base short, with 9 bases between. This CDR3 spans 15 amino acids. Germline V gene lookup returns CDR1 SGHVS and CDR2 FQNEAQ.

V is TRBV28 and J is TRBJ1-1; 9 nucleotides match TRBD1. This CDR3 is built from 12 residues. The J segment lost 11 bases and the V segment lost 3 bases, leaving 4 bases of the junction unmatched. In germline, CDR1 is MDHEN, CDR2 SYDVKM. CDR3 loop: CASSLTGGRAFF. The CDR3 DNA sequence: TGTGCCAGCAGTTTGACAGGGGGTCGGGCTTTCTTT.

This rearrangement joins TRBV7-2 to TRBJ1-6; D ambiguous. The CDR3 loop spans 14 amino acids. Germline V gene lookup returns CDR1 SGHTA and CDR2 FQGNSA. Deletions cut 1 base from V and 9 bases from J, with 10 bases between. CDR3 region: CASSLEYWGSPLHF. In nucleotides, the CDR3 is TGTGCCAGCAGCTTAGAGTATTGGGGTTCACCCCTCCACTTT.

The V call is TRBV19, the J call TRBJ2-7; D tentatively reads TRBD1 or TRBD2 (6 bases each). CDR1 LNHDA and CDR2 SQIVND come from the germline V gene (reference sequence). CDR3 length equals 15 residues. V was pared by 4 bases and J by 2 bases, with 15 bases between. The CDR3 DNA follows: TGTGCCAGTAGTACCCTACCGGAGGGGGCCTACGAGCAGTACTTC. Amino acid sequence: CASSTLPEGAYEQYF.